The rows below give T cell receptor beta chains drawn from one sample of a study of OX40 agonist ivuxolimab in advanced cancers. TCRdb's table, derived via immunoSEQ multiplex PCR, lists solely in-frame clones and lacks some. The data hold 65,000 or so clones, with about 80% observed a single time. The sample consisted of CD4+ or CD8+ T cells sorted from blood, taken in a trial of the OX40 agonist ivuxolimab. These receptors were taken from an adult with an advanced solid tumor such as melanoma, head and neck, liver or kidney cancer. CDR3s include the opening cysteine and the closing phenylalanine or tryptophan. A D gene is named only where the DNA matches it firmly. Size is omitted from some rows. Given values are once, few, many or a class for expanded clones.

CDR3nt | CDR3aa | abundance | d_gene | j_gene | v_gene
TGTGCCAGCAGCGTAAGGACTAGCCCGGCAGATACGCAGTATTTT | CASSVRTSPADTQYF | medium-sized | TRBD2 | TRBJ2-3 | TRBV9
TGTGCCAGCATCGAGGGTCCCAGGAACACTGAAGCTTTCTTT | CASIEGPRNTEAFF | once | . | TRBJ1-1 | TRBV6-6
TGTGCCAGCAGCTTCGAGGGGGCTAACTATGGCTACACCTTC | CASSFEGANYGYTF | few | . | TRBJ1-2 | TRBV7-2
TGTGCCAGTAGTATAGGACAGGGTCGGGATGAGCAGTTCTTC | CASSIGQGRDEQFF | . | TRBD1 | TRBJ2-1 | TRBV19
TGTGCCAGCAGCTTACCTCTCAGACAGGGCCAAGAGACCCAGTACTTC | CASSLPLRQGQETQYF | . | TRBD1 | TRBJ2-5 | TRBV7-2
TGTGCCAGCAGCTTAGCGCTGATGATGAACACTGAAGCTTTCTTT | CASSLALMMNTEAFF | . | . | TRBJ1-1 | TRBV7-2
TGTGCCAGCAGCTTAGTAGTTCTAGCGGGGGGACCCCAAGAGACCCAGTACTTC | CASSLVVLAGGPQETQYF | once | TRBD2 | TRBJ2-5 | TRBV11-2
TGTGCCAGCAGCCCGGGACTGCTCCGGTACAATGAGCAGTTCTTC | CASSPGLLRYNEQFF | . | . | TRBJ2-1 | TRBV11-2
TGTGCCAGTAGTATTCCTAGCGGATCCTACAATGAGCAGTTCTTC | CASSIPSGSYNEQFF | few | TRBD2 | TRBJ2-1 | TRBV19
TGTGCCAGCAGTTACTCCGGGACTAGCTCGGATACGCAGTATTTT | CASSYSGTSSDTQYF | . | TRBD2 | TRBJ2-3 | TRBV6-5
TGTGCCAGCTCACCACGGCAGGGCGATCAGCCCCAGCATTTT | CASSPRQGDQPQHF | . | . | TRBJ1-5 | TRBV18
TGTGCCAGCAGTTACGGTTCGGGTGAAGTGGATGGCTACACCTTC | CASSYGSGEVDGYTF | . | . | TRBJ1-2 | TRBV6-6
TGTGCCTGGAGTGTATCGGGGGGTATCGATGGCTACACCTTC | CAWSVSGGIDGYTF | . | . | TRBJ1-2 | TRBV30
TGTGCCAGTACCTATGGGACAGCCTTCCACAATGAGCAGTTCTTC | CASTYGTAFHNEQFF | . | TRBD1 | TRBJ2-1 | TRBV19
TGTGCCAGCAGCCAAACTAAGGGAGGCTACGAGCAGTACTTC | CASSQTKGGYEQYF | . | . | TRBJ2-7 | TRBV4-2
TGTGCCAGCTCACGCCGGAACTCCTACGAGCAGTACTTC | CASSRRNSYEQYF | . | . | TRBJ2-7 | TRBV18
TGTGCCAGCTCACCTGCGGGAAACTCTGGAAACACCATATATTTT | CASSPAGNSGNTIYF | . | . | TRBJ1-3 | TRBV18
TGTGCCAGTACGGACCCCGGGAGCAATCAGCCCCAGCATTTT | CASTDPGSNQPQHF | . | . | TRBJ1-5 | TRBV19
TGTGCCAGTAGTATGGGACAGGGGGTAGGCACTGAAGCTTTCTTT | CASSMGQGVGTEAFF | . | TRBD1 | TRBJ1-1 | TRBV19
TGTGCCTGGAGTAAACGGGCCTCATCCCTCTATGGCTACACCTTC | CAWSKRASSLYGYTF | once | . | TRBJ1-2 | TRBV30
TGTGCCAGCTCACCAACGGGGGGGGACACAGATACGCAGTATTTT | CASSPTGGDTDTQYF | . | TRBD2 | TRBJ2-3 | TRBV18
TGTGCCAGCATTGGGGACTGGGGGTACCAAGAGACCCAGTACTTC | CASIGDWGYQETQYF | . | . | TRBJ2-5 | TRBV6-1
TGTGCCTGGAGTAAACTCCCTGGGCCCACCCATTTT | CAWSKLPGPTHF | . | . | TRBJ1-5 | TRBV30
TGTGCCAGCTCCGGCGACTCCTACGAGCAGTACTTC | CASSGDSYEQYF | . | . | TRBJ2-7 | TRBV18
TGTGCCAGCAGTGAATCGGGGGACTCGAACTATGGCTACGCCTTC | CASSESGDSNYGYAF | . | . | TRBJ1-2 | TRBV6-1
TGTGCCAGCAGCCCGGACAACCAAGAGACCCAGTACTTC | CASSPDNQETQYF | . | . | TRBJ2-5 | TRBV5-4
TGTGCCAGCAGCTTCGGGGGCAACTATGGCTACACCTTC | CASSFGGNYGYTF | . | . | TRBJ1-2 | TRBV11-3
TGTGCCAGCAGCCCGAAAGGAGACAGGGGGCTAACTGAAGCTTTCTTT | CASSPKGDRGLTEAFF | . | TRBD1 | TRBJ1-1 | TRBV7-9
TGTGCCAGCAGTGAAGTAGCTAGCGGCCAGGGTCGCGAGCAGTACTTC | CASSEVASGQGREQYF | . | TRBD2 | TRBJ2-7 | TRBV6-1
TGCGCCAGCAGCCAAGGACAGGAGAACACTGAAGCTTTCTTT | CASSQGQENTEAFF | . | . | TRBJ1-1 | TRBV4-3
TGTGCCAGCTCACCAAGAACCTACGAGCAGTACTTC | CASSPRTYEQYF | . | . | TRBJ2-7 | TRBV18
TGCGCCAGCAGCTTGGCTCCACAGATCAGCGAGCAGTACTTC | CASSLAPQISEQYF | . | . | TRBJ2-7 | TRBV5-1